Each of the 2 T cell receptor beta chains below was sequenced from the same sample in a study of blood T cell repertoires in COVID-19 (dated by TCRdb to the early 2020s). The protocol used for the library was the immunoSEQ multiplex PCR assay. In TCRdb, the immuneACCESS table is reduced to in-frame sequences with V and J assigned. These tables do not hold every clone; where another copy was compared, an unresolved V gene accounts for under half, and the others remain unexplained. The sample table shows fewer than 200,000 clones, and more than 70% are seen once. In total, the top ten clones hold 2% to 2.5% of the sample. The sequencing sample was made of peripheral blood. The receptors were sampled from a man aged 45 to 65 who had recovered from COVID-19.

The V gene is TRBV7-2, the J gene TRBJ1-4; D is ambiguous. V lost 4 bases and J lost 3, with 12 bases in between. The germline V gene has CDR1 SGHTA and CDR2 FQGNSA. The CDR3 is 15 residues long. The DNA of the CDR3 is TGTGCCAGCAGCTCCACCACGGGGTCTAATGAAAAACTGTTTTTT. Its protein product is CASSSTTGSNEKLFF.

This clone was detected once. The V and J genes are TRBV29-1 and TRBJ2-4, with 8 bases that match TRBD1. This CDR3 is built from 12 residues. Germline trimming cut 2 bases from V and 12 bases from J; bases unmatched to any gene: 6. Germline CDR1 reads SQVTM; CDR2 reads ANQGSEA. CDR3 amino acids: CSVETGQGTQYF. In DNA, the CDR3 is TGCAGCGTTGAAACAGGACAGGGCACTCAGTACTTC. Full variable domain (rest looked up from reference TRBV29-1 and TRBJ2-4): SAVISQKPSRDICQRGTSLTIQCQVDSQVTMMFWYRQQPGQSLTLIATANQGSEATYESGFVIDKFPISRPNLTFSTLTVSNMSPEDSSIYLCSVETGQGTQYFGAGTRLSVL.